The clone carrying this T cell receptor (beta chain) has ten or more counts. CDR1 is MNHNS, CDR2 SASEGT, per germline. V gave up 6 bases and J gave up 2 bases, with 16 bases separating them. The CDR3 has 15 amino acids. This sample is drawn from a study of T cells in Graves' hyperthyroidism and ophthalmopathy. The overall study: Upon initial diagnosis and before any treatment, peripheral blood was collected.

Amplification of TCR beta CDR3 regions was performed using RNA transcripts as template. With the HTBI primer set, the TCR CDR3 went through a first round of RT-PCR. TCRdb reanalysed the multiplex PCR reads using MiXCR and keeps one entry per CDR3 protein. The table lists a few hundred thousand distinct CDR3 sequences, 13% to 15% of them singletons. The receptor was derived from a woman aged 18-30 years with Graves' hyperthyroidism. The material sequenced was blood. The rearrangement uses TRBV6-1 and TRBJ1-2; D is uncertain. The CDR3 DNA is TGTGCCAGCAGATCACGCCCCAATTACAACTATGGCTACACCTTC. This gives the protein CASRSRPNYNYGYTF.